This T cell receptor beta chain was sequenced in a study of cytomegalovirus exposure and HLA in healthy donors. Germline CDR1 and CDR2: LNHDA and SQIVND (reference sequence). V was clipped by 8 bases and J by 5 bases; unmatched bases: 3. This CDR3 contains 12 residues. With respect to this clone: Its antigen is not identified.

The PCR ran on 60 Vbeta and 13 Jbeta primers. Profiled with immunoSEQ multiplex PCR; TCRdb holds only in-frame clones, not every one. Here the sample spans under 200,000 clones, about 80% being singletons. Findings of the study overall: The study carried out a later analysis of TCR beta sequences. It associated roughly 17,000 of them with specific HLA alleles at a false discovery rate of 0.05. The classifier reportedly diagnosed cytomegalovirus status with high specificity and sensitivity. A cluster of highly shared sequence variants was likely a sequencing artifact.

Sample: PBMCs. This chain connects TRBV19 to TRBJ1-1; 9 positions match TRBD1. The TCR was taken from a man aged 30-40 years in good health and CMV-seropositive. In DNA form, the CDR3 reads TGTGCCAGTGGACAGGGGTGGACTGAAGCTTTCTTT. Protein sequence: CASGQGWTEAFF.